The next 18 T cell receptor beta chains were all read from a single sample in a study of OX40 agonist ivuxolimab in advanced cancers. Sequencing was performed with immunoSEQ multiplex PCR; in TCRdb, only in-frame clones are kept and a portion is missing. The table shows approximately 51,000 clones, with 60% to 80% occurring only once. Sequences were derived from CD4+ or CD8+ T cells sorted from blood, sampled in a trial of the OX40 agonist ivuxolimab. Every receptor here comes from an adult with an advanced solid tumor such as melanoma, head and neck, liver or kidney cancer.

V gene TRBV7-6 combines with J gene TRBJ1-1; a possible D gene is TRBD1 (5 bases). The CDR3 has 15 residues. Germline V lookup: CDR1 SGHVS, CDR2 FNYEAQ. Trimming removed 1 base at V and 4 bases at J, with 13 bases between. DNA of the CDR3: TGTGCCAGCAGCTTAGGTCTAGTGGGGCGCACTGAAGCTTTCTTT. Translation: CASSLGLVGRTEAFF.

The rearrangement joins TRBV7-6 to TRBJ2-1; 7 positions agree with TRBD2. The CDR3 is made up of 15 amino acids. Unmatched junction bases numbered 3, after V lost 2 bases and J lost 2 bases. Germline assignment: CDR1 SGHVS and CDR2 FNYEAQ. Written as DNA, the CDR3 is TGTGCCAGCAGCTTAAGCGGGACGCCCTACAATGAGCAGTTCTTC. Amino acid sequence: CASSLSGTPYNEQFF.

In its sample, this clone was seen a few times. The chain combines TRBV6-1 with TRBJ1-2, with D maybe TRBD1 (6 bases). This CDR3 is 13 amino acids long. From germline, CDR1 is MNHNS and CDR2 SASEGT. The V end was cut by 4 bases, the J end by 3 bases, with 9 bases between. The CDR3 DNA is TGTGCCAGCAGTGCCTCAGGGGACTATGGCTACACCTTC. Its protein product is CASSASGDYGYTF.

This clone was counted once. This chain uses TRBV2 with TRBJ2-3; TRBD2 matches at 9 bases. The V gene's germline CDR1 is SNHLY and CDR2 FYNNEI. With 3 bases clipped from V and 4 bases from J, the junction kept 8 bases outside the gene matches. CDR3 size: 16 residues. The CDR3: CASSELAGATADTQYF. In DNA, the CDR3 is TGTGCCAGCAGTGAGTTAGCGGGAGCAACCGCAGATACGCAGTATTTT. The full variable domain, rest sourced from reference TRBV2 and TRBJ2-3, is EPEVTQTPSHQVTQMGQEVILRCVPISNHLYFYWYRQILGQKVEFLVSFYNNEISEKSEIFDDQFSVERPDGSNFTLKIRSTKLEDSAMYFCASSELAGATADTQYFGPGTRLTVL.

The V and J genes are TRBV6-5 and TRBJ2-7; D is possibly TRBD1 or TRBD2 (5 bases each). The CDR3 is 15 amino acids. V lost 4 bases and J lost 7, with 20 bases in between. Germline CDR1 MNHEY, CDR2 SVGAGI. CDR3 loop: CASSSGRLHYGEQYF. The CDR3 DNA follows: TGTGCCAGCAGTTCGGGACGCCTCCACTACGGTGAGCAGTACTTC.

The chain couples TRBV11-3 to TRBJ1-3; possible D gene TRBD1, 6 bases. The ends were cut back, 5 bases at V and 4 bases at J, with 12 bases in the middle. The CDR3 extends over 14 amino acids. The V gene's germline CDR1 is SGHNT and CDR2 YENEEA. CDR3 sequence: CASSPAGAGNTIYF. CDR3 in DNA: TGTGCCAGCAGCCCGGCGGGGGCCGGAAACACCATATATTTT.

By its share, this clone is medium-sized. This chain connects TRBV28 to TRBJ1-2; D possibly corresponds to TRBD1 (6 bases). This CDR3 comprises 15 residues. Germline V gene sequence: CDR1 MDHEN, CDR2 SYDVKM. With 8 bases removed from V and 4 bases from J, the gap between germline ends came to 20 bases. The CDR3 here is CASHGGSRGGYGYTF. In DNA, the CDR3 is TGTGCCAGCCACGGGGGCAGCCGCGGGGGCTATGGCTACACCTTC.

This chain joins TRBV5-4 and TRBJ1-4; D possibly corresponds to TRBD1 (5 bases). The CDR3 is made up of 14 amino acids. Germline CDR1 reads SGHNT; CDR2 reads YYREEE (reference sequence). Deletions cut 3 bases from V and 4 bases from J, with 10 bases between. CDR3 amino acids: CASSYGTVNEKLFF. The CDR3 bases are TGTGCCAGCAGCTACGGGACGGTTAATGAAAAACTGTTTTTT.

This chain links TRBV25-1 with TRBJ1-2; TRBD1 aligns across 7 bases. Germline CDR1 reads MGHDK; CDR2 reads SYGVNS. The CDR3 totals 15 residues. The V segment lost 4 bases and the J segment 1 base; nucleotides outside the gene matches: 6. The DNA for the CDR3 is TGTGCCAGCAGTGGCCGGGGACAGATTAACTATGGCTACACCTTC. It yields the protein CASSGRGQINYGYTF.

The chain has TRBV6-1 and TRBJ2-7; D ambiguous. From germline, CDR1 is MNHNS and CDR2 SASEGT. Trimming removed 5 bases from V and 5 bases from J, with 16 bases in between. This CDR3 region has 14 residues. CDR3: CASSLIRAWDEQYF. Here the CDR3 DNA reads TGTGCCAGCAGTCTCATTAGGGCCTGGGACGAGCAGTACTTC.

The rearrangement joins TRBV6-5 to TRBJ2-1; 12 nucleotides agree with TRBD2. There are 16 residues in the CDR3. The germline CDR1 and CDR2 sequences are MNHEY and SVGAGI. V gave up 4 bases and J gave up 2 bases; unmatched junction bases: 3. This CDR3 is CASSSGLAGPYNEQFF. The CDR3 region has the DNA TGTGCCAGCAGTTCCGGACTAGCGGGACCCTACAATGAGCAGTTCTTC.

This clone was counted a single time. The chain recombines TRBV15 with TRBJ2-1, with unresolved D. From germline, CDR1 is LNHNV and CDR2 YYDKDF (reference sequence). The ends were cut back, 1 base at V and 1 base at J, with 17 bases in the middle. The CDR3 spans 18 residues. DNA of the CDR3: TGTGCCACCAGCAGAGTGTATCATCCCCTCGAGTCCTACAATGAGCAGTTCTTC. Protein product: CATSRVYHPLESYNEQFF. Based on the CDR3 plus reference TRBV15 and TRBJ2-1, the full variable domain is DAMVIQNPRYQVTQFGKPVTLSCSQTLNHNVMYWYQQKSSQAPKLLFHYYDKDFNNEADTPDNFQSRRPNTSFCFLDIRSPGLGDTAMYLCATSRVYHPLESYNEQFFGPGTRLTVL.

The gene calls are TRBV7-9 and TRBJ1-1, with D possibly being TRBD1 (6 bases). Germline V gives CDR1 SEHNR, CDR2 FQNEAQ (reference sequence). The CDR3 length is 13 residues. Trimming removed 5 bases from V and 6 bases from J, with 13 bases in between. CDR3 sequence reads: CASSLGGVPEAFF. Written as DNA, the CDR3 is TGTGCCAGCAGCCTAGGGGGGGTTCCTGAAGCTTTCTTT. The variable domain in full, completed from reference TRBV7-9 and TRBJ1-1, reads DTGVSQNPRHKITKRGQNVTFRCDPISEHNRLYWYRQTLGQGPEFLTYFQNEAQLEKSRLLSDRFSAERPKGSFSTLEIQRTEQGDSAMYLCASSLGGVPEAFFGQGTRLTVV.

This chain joins TRBV27 and TRBJ1-6; the match to TRBD1 covers 7 bases. This CDR3 has 17 amino acids. Germline CDR1 and CDR2: MNHEY and SMNVEV (reference sequence). Trimming at V came to 4 bases and at J to 10 bases, leaving 16 bases not matched to a gene. The CDR3 region has the DNA TGTGCCAGCAGTTCTCTATACCGACAGGGCAGGAGCTCACCCCTCCACTTT. Its translation: CASSSLYRQGRSSPLHF.

With regard to this clone: This sample includes further DNA sequences coding for the same CDR3. The chain uses TRBV18 and TRBJ2-5; D gene uncertain. The V gene lost 2 bases and the J gene lost 1 base, with 2 bases spanning the gap. The CDR3 covers 12 residues. Germline V gives CDR1 KGHSH, CDR2 LQKENI. The DNA of the CDR3 is TGTGCCAGCTCACCAGGCCAAGAGACCCAGTACTTC. Residues: CASSPGQETQYF.

The rearrangement joins TRBV6-5 to TRBJ1-5; D is undetermined. This CDR3 spans 12 amino acids. Germline assignment: CDR1 MNHEY and CDR2 SVGAGI. The V end lost 6 bases, the J end lost 5 bases, and 8 bases lay between the germline ends. The CDR3 DNA reads TGTGCCAGCAGGAGCGAGGATCAGCCCCAGCATTTT. Residues: CASRSEDQPQHF.

The table lists this clone with a count of one. The chain has TRBV6-5 and TRBJ2-1, with 7 bases that match TRBD2. The trim removed 0 bases at V and 6 bases at J, leaving 5 bases unmatched. The length of the CDR3 is 15 residues. Germline CDR1 and CDR2: MNHEY and SVGAGI. CDR3: CASSYSRLAGNEQFF. As DNA, the CDR3 is TGTGCCAGCAGTTACTCCAGACTAGCAGGCAATGAGCAGTTCTTC.

The chain links TRBV28 to TRBJ2-5; no definite D call. V was pared by 7 bases and J by 2 bases, with 8 bases between. CDR3 length equals 12 residues. CDR1 MDHEN and CDR2 SYDVKM come from the germline V gene. The chain's CDR3 is CASMNSQETQYF. In DNA form, the CDR3 reads TGTGCCAGCATGAATTCACAAGAGACCCAGTACTTC.